This TCR beta chain emerged from a study of blood T cell repertoires in COVID-19. The germline V and J ends were trimmed by 5 bases and 6 bases, with 13 bases remaining between them. This CDR3 is built from 13 residues. Per germline, CDR1 MNHEY and CDR2 SVGEGT. In the original analysis: Reference gene primers were amplified, and this amplification served to estimate nucleated cell counts. Profiled with immunoSEQ multiplex PCR; TCRdb holds only in-frame clones, not every one. The V and J calls and clone size were taken over from that table, and D and trimming were inferred from the DNA. The sample records more than 85,000 clones, over 75% being singletons.

The sequenced sample consisted of peripheral blood. V is TRBV6-2 or TRBV6-3 and J is TRBJ1-2, with D possibly matching TRBD1 (6 bases). This clonotype was obtained from a woman older than 75 with acute or convalescent COVID-19. CDR3 region: CASSRNRADGYTF. The CDR3 nucleotides are TGTGCCAGCAGTCGAAACAGGGCAGATGGCTACACCTTC.